What follows describes a single T cell receptor (beta chain). Its target is not known. Possible read error: a much larger clone is one base away. The data were taken from a study of T cell repertoires in cytomegalovirus infection. Study-level background: Public TCR beta signatures marked donors with CMV infection and the matching HLA.

The V gene's germline CDR1 is SGHTA and CDR2 FQGNSA. Trimming pared 3 bases from V and 8 bases from J, leaving 11 bases between. The CDR3 contains 13 residues. In TCRdb, the reads were re-called with MiXCR into one record per CDR3 protein. The sample carries under 50,000 distinct CDR3 sequences, roughly 20% recorded once. Sequenced sample: PBMCs, sequenced either directly or after in vitro stimulation (not recorded which). The chain employs TRBV7-2 and TRBJ1-3; D not resolved. The sequence came from a human donor in good health (CMV status not recorded). Some clones in this sample may be carry-over from other donors' samples. CDR3: CTSSFSRGDTIYF. The CDR3 DNA is TGTACCAGCAGCTTTTCCCGGGGAGACACCATATATTTT.